Sequencing of this T cell receptor (beta chain) was carried out in a study of metastatic and nonmetastatic thyroid tumors. In this sample, this clone turned up many times. The target antigen is unknown. All patients reached thyroid surgery having received no treatment beforehand. The study, taken as a whole, reports: Benign nodules reportedly had significantly lower TCR beta diversity than malignant thyroid tumors in blood and tumor.

Using MiXCR, TCRdb reanalyzed the PCR reads. The repertoire includes 25,000 to 35,000 clones, 15% to 20% of them detected once, and about 4.8% sits in the top ten. The CDR3 runs 13 residues. The germline V and J ends were trimmed by 5 bases and 1 base, with 8 bases remaining between them. Germline V CDR1 and CDR2: SEHNR, FQNEAQ (reference sequence). The chain carries TRBV7-9 and TRBJ1-2; D unclear. Sequenced: blood. The TCR comes from a female donor with papillary thyroid cancer or a benign thyroid nodule (not recorded which). Some clones in this sample may be carry-over from other donors' samples. The CDR3 is CASSLGINYGYTF. The CDR3 region has the DNA TGTGCCAGCAGCCTGGGGATTAACTATGGCTACACCTTC. The full variable domain, in which reference TRBV7-9 and TRBJ1-2 provide the parts outside the CDR3, is DTGVSQNPRHKITKRGQNVTFRCDPISEHNRLYWYRQTLGQGPEFLTYFQNEAQLEKSRLLSDRFSAERPKGSFSTLEIQRTEQGDSAMYLCASSLGINYGYTFGSGTRLTVV.